This T cell receptor (beta chain) stems from a study of T cells after posttransplantation cyclophosphamide. Assay used: immunoSEQ multiplex PCR; TCRdb lists only in-frame clones, some missing. This sample shows about 3,200 clones and no singletons; about 14% rests with the ten largest. Findings of the study overall: Blood and skin or GI T cell repertoires showed limited TRB overlap. Recipient CMV seropositivity and CMV reactivation strongly tracked TRB clonality. Later post-transplant blood repertoires were often dominated by donor CD8+ memory clones.

Losses at the gene ends were 3 bases for V and 4 bases for J; bases not matched to a gene: 17. The length of the CDR3 is 20 residues. In germline, CDR1 is SNHLY, CDR2 FYNNEI. A marrow graft followed busulfan-fludarabine conditioning, with cyclophosphamide on days +3 and +4. This clone was picked up many times. The antigen is unknown. The sequenced sample was PBMCs, obtained after allogeneic stem cell transplant with posttransplant cyclophosphamide. This sequence was found in a female patient aged 60 to 70 who received an allogeneic stem cell transplant from a related donor and was CMV-positive. Some of the T cells may derive from the graft donor. The chain has TRBV2 and TRBJ2-3; TRBD2 matches at 12 bases. CDR3 sequence: CASSDPLQIGLAGGPDTQYF. The CDR3 DNA reads TGTGCCAGCAGTGATCCACTCCAGATCGGGCTAGCGGGGGGGCCAGATACGCAGTATTTT. The variable domain in full, completed from reference TRBV2 and TRBJ2-3, reads EPEVTQTPSHQVTQMGQEVILRCVPISNHLYFYWYRQILGQKVEFLVSFYNNEISEKSEIFDDQFSVERPDGSNFTLKIRSTKLEDSAMYFCASSDPLQIGLAGGPDTQYFGPGTRLTVL.